Below, 9 T cell receptor beta chains from the same sample are listed, as sequenced in a study of preoperative IRX-2 immunotherapy in early breast cancer. This sample's treatment: preoperative locoregional IRX-2 cytokine immunotherapy. Produced via immunoSEQ multiplex PCR; TCRdb's table is partial and in-frame only. The table lists 30,000 to 35,000 clones, 90% to 95% of them singletons. Collection of the sample occurred from a patient treated with IRX-2 immunotherapy. The receptors derive from a human donor with breast cancer.

This clone was detected once. This chain uses TRBV9 with TRBJ1-5; D is perhaps TRBD1 (5 bases). The V end lost 2 bases, the J end lost 3 bases, and 12 bases lay between the germline ends. This CDR3 is built from 15 residues. Germline loops: CDR1 SGDLS, CDR2 YYNGEE. CDR3: CASSVGTAFNQPQHF. Written as DNA, the CDR3 is TGTGCCAGCAGCGTCGGGACCGCCTTCAATCAGCCCCAGCATTTT. The entire variable domain, with the rest obtained from reference TRBV9 and TRBJ1-5, is as follows: DSGVTQTPKHLITATGQRVTLRCSPRSGDLSVYWYQQSLDQGLQFLIQYYNGEERAKGNILERFSAQQFPDLHSELNLSSLELGDSALYFCASSVGTAFNQPQHFGDGTRLSIL.

This chain uses TRBV19 with TRBJ1-5, with 7 bases fitting TRBD1. This CDR3 is built from 14 residues. Germline V CDR1 and CDR2: LNHDA, SQIVND (reference sequence). Unmatched junction bases numbered 12, after V lost 11 bases and J lost 5 bases. As DNA, the CDR3 is TGTGCCTCATGCCCTCAGGGGGTCCATCAGCCCCAGCATTTT. It is translated as CASCPQGVHQPQHF.

The rearrangement links TRBV5-8 to TRBJ1-3; D call uncertain. Trimming took off 0 bases at V and 1 base at J, with 8 bases between the two ends. The CDR3 spans 15 residues. Germline loops: CDR1 SGHTS, CDR2 YDEGEE. Here the CDR3 reads CASSLDRYSGNTIYF. The CDR3 region has the DNA TGTGCCAGCAGCTTGGACAGATATTCTGGAAACACCATATATTTT.

This clone was recorded once. The rearrangement links TRBV29-1 to TRBJ1-2; the D gene is possibly TRBD1 (5 bases). The CDR3 runs 20 residues. V was cut by 1 base and J by 7 bases, with 34 bases left in between. Germline V gene sequence: CDR1 SQVTM, CDR2 ANQGSEA. The chain's CDR3 is CSVEGGLGLLFGRESGGYTF. The CDR3 DNA follows: TGCAGCGTTGAAGGGGGTCTAGGACTTTTGTTCGGCAGGGAAAGTGGTGGCTACACCTTC.

The V and J genes are TRBV5-4 and TRBJ1-3; maybe TRBD1 (6 bases). Between the trimmed V and J ends, which lost 4 bases and 4 bases, there was a span of 15 bases. Germline V gene lookup returns CDR1 SGHNT and CDR2 YYREEE (reference sequence). The CDR3 covers 15 residues. In DNA, the CDR3 is TGTGCCAGCAGCACCCAGGGGAATCTAGGAAACACCATATATTTT. This codes for CASSTQGNLGNTIYF. The variable domain in full, with the rest retrieved from reference TRBV5-4 and TRBJ1-3, is ETGVTQSPTHLIKTRGQQVTLRCSSQSGHNTVSWYQQALGQGPQFIFQYYREEENGRGNFPPRFSGLQFPNYSSELNVNALELDDSALYLCASSTQGNLGNTIYFGEGSWLTVV.

This chain connects TRBV6-6 to TRBJ2-1, with TRBD2 matching 13 bases. The CDR3 is 16 amino acids. Trimming cost V 5 bases and J 6 bases; bases outside gene matches: 7. Germline-derived CDR1 and CDR2 are MNHNY and SVGAGI (reference sequence). CDR3 loop: CASSPGLAGVGNEQFF. The CDR3 bases are TGTGCCAGCAGTCCCGGACTAGCGGGAGTGGGCAATGAGCAGTTCTTC.

The genes are TRBV11-2 and TRBJ1-2; 9 bases agree with TRBD1. The CDR3 totals 17 residues. V was pared by 3 bases and J by 6 bases, with 14 bases of the junction left unmatched. The germline V gene encodes CDR1 SGHAT and CDR2 FQNNGV. The CDR3 nucleotides are TGTGCCAGCAGCTTTTCCCCCACTACAGGGGGCTCGCATGGCTACACCTTC. Amino acid sequence: CASSFSPTTGGSHGYTF. Full variable domain (outside the CDR3, taken from reference TRBV11-2 and TRBJ1-2): EAGVAQSPRYKIIEKRQSVAFWCNPISGHATLYWYQQILGQGPKLLIQFQNNGVVDDSQLPKDRFSAERLKGVDSTLKIQPAKLEDSAVYLCASSFSPTTGGSHGYTFGSGTRLTVV.

The chain carries TRBV5-1 and TRBJ2-7, with D possibly being TRBD1 (5 bases). In germline, CDR1 is SGHRS, CDR2 YFSETQ. This CDR3 comprises 14 residues. Deletions cut 4 bases from V and 3 bases from J, with 14 bases between. Here the CDR3 reads CASSRGTSIYEQYF. The CDR3 bases are TGCGCCAGCAGCAGGGGAACCAGTATCTACGAGCAGTACTTC.

The rearrangement uses TRBV18 and TRBJ1-2, with D hard to call. The ends were cut back, 3 bases at V and 0 bases at J, with 5 bases in the middle. This CDR3 is 13 amino acids long. Germline V CDR1 and CDR2: KGHSH, LQKENI. CDR3 in amino acids: CASSPGANYGYTF. CDR3 coding DNA: TGTGCCAGCTCACCTGGTGCTAACTATGGCTACACCTTC. Full variable domain (remainder filled in from reference TRBV18 and TRBJ1-2): NAGVMQNPRHLVRRRGQEARLRCSPMKGHSHVYWYRQLPEEGLKFMVYLQKENIIDESGMPKERFSAEFPKEGPSILRIQQVVRGDSAAYFCASSPGANYGYTFGSGTRLTVV.